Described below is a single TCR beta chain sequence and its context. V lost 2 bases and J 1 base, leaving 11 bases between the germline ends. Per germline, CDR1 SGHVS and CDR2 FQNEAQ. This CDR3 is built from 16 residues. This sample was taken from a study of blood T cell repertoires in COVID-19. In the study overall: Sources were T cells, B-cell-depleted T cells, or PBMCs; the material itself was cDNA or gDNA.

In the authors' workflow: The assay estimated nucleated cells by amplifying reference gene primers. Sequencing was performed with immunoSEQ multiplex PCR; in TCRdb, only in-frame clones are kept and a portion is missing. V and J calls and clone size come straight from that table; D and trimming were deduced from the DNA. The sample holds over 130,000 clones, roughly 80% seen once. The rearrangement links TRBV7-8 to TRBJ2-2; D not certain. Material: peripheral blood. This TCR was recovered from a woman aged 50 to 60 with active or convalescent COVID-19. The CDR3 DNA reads TGTGCCAGCAGCTTAAGTCGACCAGGGAACACCGGGGAGCTGTTTTTT. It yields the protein CASSLSRPGNTGELFF.